The clone carrying this T cell receptor (beta chain) was detected once. Its matching antigen is unknown. Method: immunoSEQ multiplex PCR; TCRdb's copy keeps in-frame clones and lacks some. The sample includes under 95,000 clones, 70% to 90% seen only once; the top ten take around 2.7%. These data belong to a study of graft-versus-host responses after intestinal transplantation. Whole-study results and caveats: Circulating GvH clone levels at their peak were associated with HvG declines (early post-transplant). Allografts from individuals with graft-donor T cell macrochimerism displayed high graft-versus-host to host-versus-graft clonal ratios.

With 7 bases removed from V and 4 bases from J, the gap between germline ends came to 13 bases. CDR1 is MNHNS and CDR2 is SASEGT in the germline V gene. The CDR3 is 13 residues long. The TCR sequence derives from a human donor who received an intestinal transplant. This chain links TRBV6-1 with TRBJ1-2, with D unclear. The sample consisted of unstimulated CD8+ T cells sorted from spleen or lymph node cells, taken before intestinal transplant. The CDR3 coding sequence is TGTGCCAGCACCTCTGGAGGCGGCTATGGCTACACCTTC. It encodes CASTSGGGYGYTF.